The sequence of this TCR beta chain was determined in a study of cytomegalovirus exposure and HLA in healthy donors. Whole-study findings and limits: Most subjects had HLA-A and HLA-B alleles reportedly predicted accurately by TCR beta sequences.

The PCR ran on 60 Vbeta and 13 Jbeta primers. Here immunoSEQ multiplex PCR was the method, and the copy in TCRdb shows in-frame clones only, minus some. The sample comprises 150,000 to 200,000 clones, roughly 84% of which are singletons, and around 0.27% rests with the top ten. V was trimmed by 3 bases and J by 1 base, leaving 16 bases between them. The CDR3 totals 16 residues. The germline V gene encodes CDR1 SGHDT and CDR2 YYEEEE. This clone was detected a few times. Its target is not known. V gene TRBV5-6 combines with J gene TRBJ1-2; tentatively, D is TRBD1 (6 bases). This clonotype originated in a boy aged 5-17 years in good health and CMV-seronegative. The sequenced material came from PBMCs. CDR3 bases: TGTGCCAGCAGCTCAGACAGGCTCTCTTATAACTATGGCTACACCTTC. It translates to CASSSDRLSYNYGYTF.